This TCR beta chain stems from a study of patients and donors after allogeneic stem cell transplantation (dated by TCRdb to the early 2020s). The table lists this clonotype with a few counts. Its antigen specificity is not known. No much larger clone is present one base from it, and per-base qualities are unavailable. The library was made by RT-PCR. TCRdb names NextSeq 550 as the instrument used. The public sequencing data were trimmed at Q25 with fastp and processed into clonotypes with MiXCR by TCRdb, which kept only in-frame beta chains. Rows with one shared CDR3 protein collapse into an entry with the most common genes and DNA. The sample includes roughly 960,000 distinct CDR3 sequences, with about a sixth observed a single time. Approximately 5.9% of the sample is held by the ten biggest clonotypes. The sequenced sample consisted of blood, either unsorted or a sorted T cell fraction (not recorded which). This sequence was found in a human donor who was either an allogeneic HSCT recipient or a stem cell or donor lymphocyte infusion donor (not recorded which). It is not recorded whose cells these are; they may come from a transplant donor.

The DNA sequence is given as TGCAGTGCTAATACCGGACAGGCGAACACCGGGGAGCTGTTTTTT. This encodes CSANTGQANTGELFF. The chain is assembled from TRBV20-1 and TRBJ2-2; 7 middle bases align to TRBD1. Inclusive of the bounding cysteine and phenylalanine, the CDR3 is 15 residues long. Only the CDR3 portion is preserved as DNA: 45 bases, with reading frame beginning at the first base. The germline V gene (reference sequence) yields DFQATT for CDR1 and SNEGSKA for CDR2. Relative to germline, V is missing 4 bases and J is missing 0 bases, with 5 bases of the junction outside any gene match.